Each of the 20 T cell receptor beta chains below was sequenced from the same sample in a study of radiotherapy plus CTLA-4 blockade in lung cancer (dated by TCRdb to 2016 to 2019). Libraries came from the immunoSEQ multiplex PCR assay. The immuneACCESS repertoire file appears here via TCRdb, limited to in-frame rearrangements. These files lack a portion of the clones; in checked studies, under half of the deficit traces to unresolved V genes, and the cause of the others is not known. This sample holds roughly 110,000 clones; about 84% were observed only once. 2.4% of the sample is held by the ten biggest clonotypes. This sample comprised peripheral blood, obtained from a patient treated with radiotherapy plus ipilimumab. Receptors were obtained from a human donor with non-small cell lung cancer that progressed on radiotherapy plus ipilimumab. Some clones in this sample may be carry-over from other donors' samples.

V usage is TRBV11-2 and J usage is TRBJ2-7; D gene ambiguous. The CDR3 consists of 13 residues. CDR1 and CDR2 (germline): SGHAT, FQNNGV. The germline V and J ends were trimmed by 3 bases and 3 bases, with 9 bases remaining between them. CDR3: CASSFERHYEQYF. In DNA form, the CDR3 reads TGTGCCAGCAGCTTCGAACGCCACTACGAGCAGTACTTC.

V usage is TRBV6-7 and J usage is TRBJ2-7, with D possibly TRBD2 on 5 matching bases. TRBV6-7 is treated as an ORF (open reading frame) with a function not yet certain. The germline V and J ends were trimmed by 6 bases and 4 bases, with 28 bases remaining between them. CDR3 length: 18 amino acids. The CDR3: CASRILGKPGRGRYEQYF. DNA of the CDR3: TGTGCCAGCAGAATACTCGGGAAACCCGGTAGAGGTAGGTACGAGCAGTACTTC.

V and J are TRBV18 and TRBJ1-2, with D possibly TRBD1 on 5 matching bases. V was shortened by 1 base and J by 5 bases, with 14 bases between the two germline ends. Germline CDR1 reads KGHSH; CDR2 reads LQKENI. The CDR3 runs to 15 residues. The CDR3 bases are TGTGCCAGCTCACCACAGGGGTTGACGGAGTATGGCTACACCTTC. Residues: CASSPQGLTEYGYTF.

The chain joins TRBV12-5 to TRBJ2-3; maybe TRBD1 (5 bases). V lost 6 bases and J 0 bases, leaving 13 bases between the germline ends. CDR1 and CDR2 from the germline V gene are LGHNT and FRNRAP. The CDR3 is 15 amino acids. CDR3 amino acids: CASGVTDLSTDTQYF. The CDR3 coding sequence is TGTGCTAGTGGGGTGACAGACCTCAGCACAGATACGCAGTATTTT.

The table lists this clone with a count of one. V gene TRBV29-1 combines with J gene TRBJ1-2, with D unresolved. CDR1 and CDR2 from the germline V gene are SQVTM and ANQGSEA. The CDR3 is made up of 9 amino acids. The V end lost 5 bases, the J end lost 8 bases, and 6 bases lay between the germline ends. CDR3 DNA: TGCAGCGTTTTGGGGGGCTACACCTTC. Protein sequence: CSVLGGYTF.

This chain joins TRBV7-2 and TRBJ2-3; 7 bases line up with TRBD2. CDR1 and CDR2 from the germline V gene are SGHTA and FQGNSA. V was pared by 2 bases and J by 5 bases, with 7 bases of the junction left unmatched. The CDR3 contains 15 residues. The CDR3 reads CASSLFGGGGDTQYF. The DNA for the CDR3 is TGTGCCAGCAGCTTATTTGGCGGGGGTGGAGATACGCAGTATTTT.

The chain recombines TRBV27 with TRBJ1-6, with D tentatively TRBD1 (5 bases). The CDR3 runs 17 residues. V was clipped by 7 bases and J by 6 bases, with 22 bases between them. In germline, CDR1 is MNHEY, CDR2 SMNVEV (reference sequence). Here the CDR3 DNA reads TGTGCCAGCATGGTTATGGCGGGGGAGTGGCGTAATTCACCCCTCCACTTT. It is translated as CASMVMAGEWRNSPLHF.

The rearrangement links TRBV15 to TRBJ2-7; no clear D gene. Germline lookup yields CDR1 LNHNV and CDR2 YYDKDF (reference sequence). The CDR3 runs 13 residues. V dropped 10 bases and J dropped 2 bases, with 15 bases sitting between them. The chain's CDR3 is CASPPNGAYEQYF. In DNA form, the CDR3 reads TGTGCCAGCCCCCCAAATGGGGCCTACGAGCAGTACTTC. Variable domain in full (rest from reference TRBV15 and TRBJ2-7): DAMVIQNPRYQVTQFGKPVTLSCSQTLNHNVMYWYQQKSSQAPKLLFHYYDKDFNNEADTPDNFQSRRPNTSFCFLDIRSPGLGDTAMYLCASPPNGAYEQYFGPGTRLTVT.

The chain couples TRBV10-3 to TRBJ2-7, with D perhaps TRBD2 (7 bases). CDR1 and CDR2 from the germline V gene are ENHRY and SYGVKD. The CDR3 sequence is 13 residues long. This CDR3 reads CAARGAGAYEQYF. The DNA of the CDR3 is TGTGCAGCACGGGGGGCAGGAGCCTACGAGCAGTACTTC.

Written as DNA, the CDR3 is TGTGCCAGCAACCCACGACGTCAGAGAGGCGAGCAGTACTTC. Translating gives CASNPRRQRGEQYF. The V gene is TRBV28, the J gene TRBJ2-7, with D unclear. The CDR3 consists of 14 residues. Trimming left V 7 bases short and J 6 bases short, with 19 bases between. The germline CDR1 and CDR2 sequences are MDHEN and SYDVKM. Filled out from reference TRBV28 and TRBJ2-7, the complete variable domain reads DVKVTQSSRYLVKRTGEKVFLECVQDMDHENMFWYRQDPGLGLRLIYFSYDVKMKEKGDIPEGYSVSREKKERFSLILESASTNQTSMYLCASNPRRQRGEQYFGPGTRLTVT.

The chain couples TRBV16 to TRBJ1-1; no firm D call. Germline loops: CDR1 KGHSY, CDR2 FQNENV. V lost 1 base to trimming and J lost 7 bases, with 13 bases between them. The CDR3 spans 14 residues. The CDR3: CASSQWEGAIEAFF. CDR3 nucleotide sequence: TGTGCCAGCAGCCAATGGGAGGGCGCGATTGAAGCTTTCTTT.

This rearrangement joins TRBV4-3 to TRBJ1-4; D not certain. V was clipped by 4 bases and J by 4 bases, with 10 bases between them. CDR1 is LGHNA, CDR2 YSLEER, per germline. The CDR3 runs to 14 residues. The DNA of the CDR3 is TGCGCCAGCAGCCGCGGATCGGGTAATGAAAAACTGTTTTTT. Encoded protein: CASSRGSGNEKLFF.

This rearrangement joins TRBV4-2 to TRBJ2-1; 11 positions match TRBD2. The CDR3 runs 18 residues. Trimming took 0 bases from V and 5 from J; bases not matched to a gene: 9. The germline V gene encodes CDR1 LGHNA and CDR2 YNFKEQ. The CDR3, as DNA: TGTGCCAGCAGCCAAGATGTGTTAGCGGGGGGGAATAACAATGAGCAGTTCTTC. This translates into CASSQDVLAGGNNNEQFF.

The chain is built from TRBV18 and TRBJ2-7; tentatively, D is TRBD1 (5 bases). Trimming left V 6 bases short and J 7 bases short, with 16 bases between. The CDR3 loop spans 13 amino acids. Germline V gene data show CDR1 as KGHSH and CDR2 as LQKENI. In DNA, the CDR3 is TGTGCCAGCTCCCAGGCCGCAGGGTTGGAGCAGTACTTC. Translation gives CASSQAAGLEQYF.

This chain joins TRBV6-6 and TRBJ1-2; no reliable D call. The CDR3 loop spans 15 amino acids. V was pared by 2 bases and J by 0 bases, with 10 bases between. The germline gives CDR1 MNHNY, CDR2 SVGAGI (reference sequence). The DNA of the CDR3 is TGTGCCAGCAGTTACCCTACTGACACTAACTATGGCTACACCTTC. Its protein is CASSYPTDTNYGYTF.

CDR3 coding DNA: TGCGCCAGCAGCCAAATCCTAGGGGAGGGACTAGATGCAAAGACCCAGTACTTC. It yields the protein CASSQILGEGLDAKTQYF. This chain links TRBV4-3 with TRBJ2-5, with 8 bases lining up with TRBD2. This CDR3 region has 18 residues. V lost 2 bases to trimming and J lost 6 bases; unmatched junction nucleotides: 17. Germline lookup yields CDR1 LGHNA and CDR2 YSLEER.

The J gene is TRBJ2-3, the V gene TRBV5-6; D is uncertain. The germline V gene has CDR1 SGHDT and CDR2 YYEEEE. V dropped 3 bases and J dropped 4 bases, with 12 bases sitting between them. The CDR3 loop spans 14 amino acids. CDR3 protein: CASSSSTSSDTQYF. The CDR3 DNA is TGTGCCAGCAGCTCGTCGACCTCGTCAGATACGCAGTATTTT. Drawing the rest from reference TRBV5-6 and TRBJ2-3, the complete variable domain is DAGVTQSPTHLIKTRGQQVTLRCSPKSGHDTVSWYQQALGQGPQFIFQYYEEEERQRGNFPDRFSGHQFPNYSSELNVNALLLGDSALYLCASSSSTSSDTQYFGPGTRLTVL.

This clone was seen once. The rearrangement joins TRBV9 to TRBJ2-3; no clear D gene. V lost 0 bases, J lost 2 bases, and 13 bases lay in between. Germline assignment: CDR1 SGDLS and CDR2 YYNGEE. The CDR3 loop spans 16 amino acids. The CDR3 loop is CASSVGVGAITDTQYF. Here the CDR3 DNA reads TGTGCCAGCAGCGTAGGAGTGGGTGCAATCACAGATACGCAGTATTTT.

The gene calls are TRBV7-2 and TRBJ2-5; the match to TRBD2 covers 11 bases. Germline CDR1 and CDR2: SGHTA and FQGNSA. The CDR3 extends over 16 amino acids. V shed 1 base, J shed 11 bases, and the junction held 12 bases outside the gene matches. This CDR3 reads CASSLVGAGLAAEQYF. CDR3 in DNA: TGTGCCAGCAGCTTAGTAGGGGCGGGACTAGCGGCTGAGCAGTACTTC. The full variable domain, completed using reference TRBV7-2 and TRBJ2-5, is GAGVSQSPSNKVTEKGKDVELRCDPISGHTALYWYRQSLGQGLEFLIYFQGNSAPDKSGLPSDRFSAERTGGSVSTLTIQRTQQEDSAVYLCASSLVGAGLAAEQYFGPGTRLLVL.

The chain is built from TRBV7-6 and TRBJ2-1; possible D gene TRBD1, 5 bases. The germline V gene encodes CDR1 SGHVS and CDR2 FNYEAQ. The CDR3 contains 14 residues. V lost 6 bases and J lost 1, with 10 bases in between. The DNA of the CDR3 is TGTGCCAGCAGTTCCGACAGATCCTACAATGAGCAGTTCTTC. Translated, it gives CASSSDRSYNEQFF.